These 3 T cell receptor beta chains were sequenced from one sample in a study of cytomegalovirus exposure and HLA in healthy donors. Assay used: immunoSEQ multiplex PCR; TCRdb lists only in-frame clones, some missing. The data show 80,000 or so clones, 85% to 95% seen once. Input material: PBMCs. All receptors derive from a woman aged 18-29 years in good health and CMV-seronegative.

The chain is built from TRBV9 and TRBJ2-5; no reliable D call. The V end was cut by 0 bases, the J end by 4 bases, with 16 bases between. CDR1 is SGDLS and CDR2 is YYNGEE in the germline V gene. This CDR3 comprises 16 residues. CDR3 sequence: CASSVGQVGSGETQYF. CDR3 bases: TGTGCCAGCAGCGTAGGGCAGGTTGGGTCAGGAGAGACCCAGTACTTC. Drawing the rest from reference TRBV9 and TRBJ2-5, the complete variable domain is DSGVTQTPKHLITATGQRVTLRCSPRSGDLSVYWYQQSLDQGLQFLIQYYNGEERAKGNILERFSAQQFPDLHSELNLSSLELGDSALYFCASSVGQVGSGETQYFGPGTRLLVL.

The chain couples TRBV19 to TRBJ2-2; 7 bases align to TRBD2. With V trimmed by 7 bases and J by 3 bases, 8 bases remained unmatched. There are 15 residues in the CDR3. Germline-derived CDR1 and CDR2 are LNHDA and SQIVND (reference sequence). The CDR3 protein is CASTRRGGYTGELFF. CDR3 sequence (DNA): TGTGCCAGTACTAGGAGGGGAGGGTACACCGGGGAGCTGTTTTTT.

J is TRBJ2-1 and V is TRBV10-3, with 9 bases identical to TRBD2. The CDR3 consists of 15 residues. V shed 0 bases, J shed 5 bases, and the junction held 2 bases outside the gene matches. In germline, CDR1 is ENHRY, CDR2 SYGVKD. The chain's CDR3 is CAISESVAGDNEQFF. The CDR3 DNA reads TGTGCCATCAGTGAGTCGGTAGCGGGAGACAATGAGCAGTTCTTC.